These 24 T cell receptor beta chains were sequenced from one sample in a study of shared clonotypes between healthy human individuals. Assay used: immunoSEQ multiplex PCR; TCRdb lists only in-frame clones, some missing. The table lists about 2.4 million clones, 80% to 95% of them singletons. Sequencing used naive CD4+ T cells from PBMCs. The subset here: CD45RA+ positively selected. These receptor sequences come from a man aged 18 to 30 in good health. Some clones in this sample may be carry-over from other donors' samples.

The chain carries TRBV5-4 and TRBJ1-2; 10 bases are a match to TRBD1. CDR3 length: 14 residues. The trim removed 5 bases at V and 6 bases at J, leaving 7 bases unmatched. Germline V gives CDR1 SGHNT, CDR2 YYREEE (reference sequence). CDR3 in amino acids: CASSQAGTGDGYTF. CDR3 nucleotide sequence: TGTGCCAGCAGTCAAGCCGGGACAGGGGATGGCTACACCTTC. Full variable domain (outside the CDR3, taken from reference TRBV5-4 and TRBJ1-2): ETGVTQSPTHLIKTRGQQVTLRCSSQSGHNTVSWYQQALGQGPQFIFQYYREEENGRGNFPPRFSGLQFPNYSSELNVNALELDDSALYLCASSQAGTGDGYTFGSGTRLTVV.

The rearrangement joins TRBV5-1 to TRBJ2-3; D perhaps matches TRBD1 (5 bases). The germline gives CDR1 SGHRS, CDR2 YFSETQ. Trimming cost V 0 bases and J 0 bases, with 14 bases left between them. This CDR3 has 17 residues. The CDR3 DNA reads TGCGCCAGCAGCTTGGGGGGCACTTATATGAGCACAGATACGCAGTATTTT. It translates to CASSLGGTYMSTDTQYF.

The chain joins TRBV28 to TRBJ1-2; D gene unclear. Trimming shortened V by 3 bases and J by 3 bases, and 8 bases separated the two germline ends. This CDR3 is 13 amino acids long. From germline, CDR1 is MDHEN and CDR2 SYDVKM. The CDR3 is CASSFRPDYGYTF. Here the CDR3 DNA reads TGTGCCAGCAGTTTCCGGCCGGACTATGGCTACACCTTC.

This sequence joins TRBV28 and TRBJ2-7; 10 bases fit TRBD2. Unmatched junction bases numbered 9, after V lost 4 bases and J lost 6 bases. The germline V gene has CDR1 MDHEN and CDR2 SYDVKM. The CDR3 is 15 residues long. DNA of the CDR3: TGTGCCAGCAGTTCTCGAGCGGGAGGGGGGCGCGAGCAGTACTTC. Encoded protein: CASSSRAGGGREQYF.

The CDR3 coding sequence is TGTGCCAGCAGCTTGTCCGGAGGGGGCGGTGAGCAGTTCTTC. Amino acid sequence: CASSLSGGGGEQFF. This chain links TRBV11-2 with TRBJ2-1; possibly TRBD1 for D (7 bases). CDR1 is SGHAT and CDR2 is FQNNGV in the germline V gene. The CDR3 loop spans 14 amino acids. V was shortened by 3 bases and J by 9 bases, with 15 bases between the two germline ends.

This chain joins TRBV7-2 and TRBJ2-3; D is perhaps TRBD2 (5 bases). The CDR3 consists of 15 residues. Per germline, CDR1 SGHTA and CDR2 FQGNSA. The ends were cut back, 1 base at V and 7 bases at J, with 15 bases in the middle. CDR3: CASSLVRASPNTQYF. The CDR3 bases are TGTGCCAGCAGCTTAGTGAGGGCTTCCCCGAATACGCAGTATTTT. The full variable domain, with the rest looked up from reference TRBV7-2 and TRBJ2-3, is GAGVSQSPSNKVTEKGKDVELRCDPISGHTALYWYRQSLGQGLEFLIYFQGNSAPDKSGLPSDRFSAERTGGSVSTLTIQRTQQEDSAVYLCASSLVRASPNTQYFGPGTRLTVL.

This chain connects TRBV2 to TRBJ2-2; 14 bases match TRBD2. The CDR3 is 17 residues long. Trimming cost V 7 bases and J 7 bases; bases outside gene matches: 11. Germline V CDR1 and CDR2: SNHLY, FYNNEI. The CDR3 bases are TGTGCCAGCATCGGGGGGACTAGCGGGAGAAGAAGCGGGGAGCTGTTTTTT. It is translated as CASIGGTSGRRSGELFF.

This clone has only one observation. V gene TRBV28 combines with J gene TRBJ1-1, with TRBD1 identical over 8 bases. CDR1 and CDR2 (germline): MDHEN, SYDVKM. After removal of 6 bases from V and 1 base from J, the junction contained 7 bases not matched to a gene. The CDR3 extends over 15 amino acids. The CDR3 protein is CASRDSGTGNTEAFF. In nucleotides, the CDR3 is TGTGCCAGCAGAGATTCCGGGACAGGGAACACTGAAGCTTTCTTT. Full variable domain (outside the CDR3, taken from reference TRBV28 and TRBJ1-1): DVKVTQSSRYLVKRTGEKVFLECVQDMDHENMFWYRQDPGLGLRLIYFSYDVKMKEKGDIPEGYSVSREKKERFSLILESASTNQTSMYLCASRDSGTGNTEAFFGQGTRLTVV.

The chain couples TRBV28 to TRBJ1-5, with 8 bases lining up with TRBD1. The V gene end was trimmed by 4 bases and the J gene end by 0 bases; junction bases not matched to a gene: 8. The CDR3 runs 17 residues. The germline CDR1 and CDR2 sequences are MDHEN and SYDVKM. CDR3 bases: TGTGCCAGCAGTTCCCAGGGGGCAGTGGGTAGCAATCAGCCCCAGCATTTT. Translating it yields CASSSQGAVGSNQPQHF.

The chain is built from TRBV10-3 and TRBJ2-2; a possible D gene is TRBD1 (5 bases). The CDR3 is 14 amino acids. Trimming cost V 10 bases and J 0 bases, with 12 bases left between them. The V gene's germline CDR1 is ENHRY and CDR2 SYGVKD. The CDR3 reads CATLRQPNTGELFF. The CDR3, as DNA: TGTGCCACGCTAAGACAGCCGAACACCGGGGAGCTGTTTTTT.

The chain joins TRBV5-1 to TRBJ1-3; D possibly corresponds to TRBD1 (5 bases). The CDR3 is made up of 14 amino acids. CDR1 is SGHRS, CDR2 YFSETQ, per germline. V lost 2 bases and J lost 8, with 14 bases in between. The CDR3 here is CASSFAGVGDTIYF. In DNA, the CDR3 is TGCGCCAGCAGCTTCGCGGGGGTTGGGGACACCATATATTTT.

The rearrangement uses TRBV9 and TRBJ2-3; the D is unclear. The length of the CDR3 is 15 residues. V was clipped by 0 bases and J by 5 bases, with 13 bases between them. CDR1 is SGDLS, CDR2 YYNGEE, per germline. The CDR3 here is CASSVVSTVGDTQYF. CDR3 nucleotides: TGTGCCAGCAGCGTAGTGTCAACTGTAGGAGATACGCAGTATTTT.

The CDR3 nucleotides are TGTGCCAGCAGGCATGACAGGCTGGGGGACAATGAGCAGTTCTTC. This encodes CASRHDRLGDNEQFF. The chain is built from TRBV2 and TRBJ2-1, with TRBD1 as a possible D gene (6 bases). Germline V lookup: CDR1 SNHLY, CDR2 FYNNEI. The CDR3 loop spans 15 amino acids. V lost 6 bases and J 5 bases, leaving 17 bases between the germline ends.

This sequence joins TRBV18 and TRBJ1-1; 7 positions match TRBD1. V dropped 6 bases and J dropped 4; count of bases not matched to a gene: 11. CDR1 and CDR2 (germline): KGHSH, LQKENI. There are 15 residues in the CDR3. CDR3 sequence (DNA): TGTGCCAGCTCCGCCGCAGGGGGGACAAGCACTGAAGCTTTCTTT. Protein sequence: CASSAAGGTSTEAFF.

A single count supports this clone. This chain connects TRBV29-1 to TRBJ2-3; tentatively, D is TRBD1 (5 bases). Trimming removed 1 base from V and 0 bases from J, with 11 bases in between. Germline assignment: CDR1 SQVTM and CDR2 ANQGSEA. This CDR3 contains 15 residues. The CDR3 DNA is TGCAGCGTTGAAGCGTTCCAGGGTAGCACAGATACGCAGTATTTT. This translates into CSVEAFQGSTDTQYF.

Concerning this clone: Within the sample, other DNA sequences also encode this same CDR3. CDR3 nucleotides: TGCGCCAGCAGCCTGAACAATGAGCAGTTCTTC. It encodes CASSLNNEQFF. The chain links TRBV5-1 to TRBJ2-1, with no clear D. This CDR3 comprises 11 residues. The ends were cut back, 4 bases at V and 5 bases at J, with 4 bases in the middle. The germline CDR1 and CDR2 sequences are SGHRS and YFSETQ.

This sequence joins TRBV18 and TRBJ1-1; tentatively, D is TRBD1 (5 bases). V was cut by 0 bases and J by 7 bases, with 12 bases left in between. CDR3 length: 14 amino acids. Germline-derived CDR1 and CDR2 are KGHSH and LQKENI. This chain's CDR3 is CASSPPTVLSEAFF. CDR3 bases: TGTGCCAGCTCACCACCGACAGTACTTAGTGAAGCTTTCTTT.

The chain carries TRBV28 and TRBJ2-2; D is unclear. V was trimmed by 7 bases and J by 1 base, leaving 7 bases between them. The CDR3 loop spans 13 amino acids. Germline V gene sequence: CDR1 MDHEN, CDR2 SYDVKM. This CDR3 reads CASNDLNTGELFF. In DNA form, the CDR3 reads TGTGCCAGCAACGACTTGAACACCGGGGAGCTGTTTTTT.

The count of this clone is one. The chain couples TRBV18 to TRBJ2-5; D uncertain. Trimming pared 2 bases from V and 0 bases from J, leaving 13 bases between. The CDR3 runs 16 residues. The germline V gene has CDR1 KGHSH and CDR2 LQKENI. CDR3 region: CASSPIYLPDQETQYF. In nucleotides, the CDR3 is TGTGCCAGCTCACCAATTTATTTGCCGGACCAAGAGACCCAGTACTTC.

Concerning this clone itself: This specimen includes other DNA sequences encoding the same CDR3. The CDR3: CSARIGDTQYF. The CDR3 DNA follows: TGCAGTGCTAGGATCGGTGATACGCAGTATTTT. The V gene is TRBV20-1, the J gene TRBJ2-3; no firm D call. V was clipped by 3 bases and J by 6 bases, with 7 bases between them. Germline CDR1 is DFQATT and CDR2 is SNEGSKA (reference sequence). The CDR3 consists of 11 residues.

As for this clone: This sample also contains other DNA sequences that code for the same CDR3. The genes are TRBV19 and TRBJ2-5; 15 positions match TRBD2. The CDR3 totals 17 residues. Germline values: CDR1 LNHDA, CDR2 SQIVND (reference sequence). The J segment lost 2 bases and the V segment lost 3 bases, leaving 4 bases of the junction unmatched. Here the CDR3 reads CASSIGGLAGGQETQYF. In DNA form, the CDR3 reads TGTGCCAGTAGTATCGGAGGACTAGCGGGAGGGCAAGAGACCCAGTACTTC. Based on the CDR3 plus reference TRBV19 and TRBJ2-5, the full variable domain is DGGITQSPKYLFRKEGQNVTLSCEQNLNHDAMYWYRQDPGQGLRLIYYSQIVNDFQKGDIAEGYSVSREKKESFPLTVTSAQKNPTAFYLCASSIGGLAGGQETQYFGPGTRLLVL.

As concerns this clone: Other DNA sequences in this specimen translate into the identical CDR3. CDR3 in amino acids: CASSVYNEQFF. CDR3 nucleotides: TGTGCCAGCAGTGTTTACAATGAGCAGTTCTTC. V usage is TRBV25-1 and J usage is TRBJ2-1; unclear D gene. V lost 4 bases, J lost 4 bases, and 2 bases lay in between. This CDR3 has 11 residues. Germline V gene sequence: CDR1 MGHDK, CDR2 SYGVNS. Variable domain in full (rest from reference TRBV25-1 and TRBJ2-1): EADIYQTPRYLVIGTGKKITLECSQTMGHDKMYWYQQDPGMELHLIHYSYGVNSTEKGDLSSESTVSRIRTEHFPLTLESARPSHTSQYLCASSVYNEQFFGPGTRLTVL.

The chain combines TRBV7-8 with TRBJ2-1; 10 nucleotides agree with TRBD2. This CDR3 contains 17 residues. Germline V CDR1 and CDR2: SGHVS, FQNEAQ. With V trimmed by 5 bases and J by 2 bases, 9 bases remained unmatched. The CDR3 protein is CASSPHRTSGAYNEQFF. In DNA form, the CDR3 reads TGTGCCAGCAGCCCACACCGTACTAGCGGGGCCTACAATGAGCAGTTCTTC.

The gene calls are TRBV7-9 and TRBJ2-4, with D hard to call. In germline, CDR1 is SEHNR, CDR2 FQNEAQ (reference sequence). The germline V and J ends were trimmed by 5 bases and 0 bases, with 14 bases remaining between them. The CDR3 consists of 16 residues. The CDR3 coding sequence is TGTGCCAGCAGCCCAACCACCAACTTAGCCAAAAACATTCAGTACTTC. This translates into CASSPTTNLAKNIQYF.